This entry lists 18 T cell receptor beta chains sequenced from one sample in a study of T cell changes during pregnancy in multiple sclerosis. Clones were sequenced by immunoSEQ multiplex PCR, and TCRdb holds only the in-frame ones, with some missing. The sample has more than 70,000 clones, 85% to 95% seen once; the top ten hold about 2.5%. Sequenced here: peripheral blood, sampled before pregnancy. All receptors derive from a female donor with multiple sclerosis, enrolled in a pregnancy study.

The V gene is TRBV5-1, the J gene TRBJ2-1; TRBD2 matches 7 bases. From germline, CDR1 is SGHRS and CDR2 YFSETQ. After removal of 4 bases from V and 7 bases from J, the junction contained 8 bases not matched to a gene. The CDR3 is made up of 14 amino acids. The CDR3 DNA reads TGCGCCAGCAGCCCAATGGGAGGGCGGAATGAGCAGTTCTTC. It specifies CASSPMGGRNEQFF.

The gene calls are TRBV6-5 and TRBJ1-1, with D maybe TRBD1 (6 bases). Germline V CDR1 and CDR2: MNHEY, SVGAGI. The ends were cut back, 4 bases at V and 4 bases at J, with 16 bases in the middle. The CDR3 is 15 amino acids. The CDR3: CASSSPQGIGTEAFF. In nucleotides, the CDR3 is TGTGCCAGCAGTTCGCCTCAGGGGATAGGCACTGAAGCTTTCTTT.

The V call is TRBV4-3, the J call TRBJ1-1; TRBD1 matches 8 bases. The CDR3 contains 17 residues. CDR1 LGHNA and CDR2 YSLEER come from the germline V gene. V was pared by 5 bases and J by 9 bases, with 20 bases of the junction left unmatched. The chain's CDR3 is CASSAREAGGHQGQAFF. CDR3 sequence (DNA): TGCGCCAGCAGCGCCCGGGAGGCAGGGGGCCACCAGGGACAAGCTTTCTTT.

The J gene is TRBJ1-3, the V gene TRBV7-3; 9 bases line up with TRBD1. From germline, CDR1 is SGHTA and CDR2 FQGTGA. CDR3 length: 15 amino acids. Germline trimming cut 5 bases from V and 2 bases from J; bases unmatched to any gene: 4. This CDR3 is CASSLGTGPGNTIYF. As DNA, the CDR3 is TGTGCCAGCAGCCTGGGGACAGGGCCTGGAAACACCATATATTTT.

This sequence joins TRBV9 and TRBJ2-3, with D uncertain. This CDR3 spans 14 amino acids. Germline CDR1 SGDLS, CDR2 YYNGEE. V lost 0 bases to trimming and J lost 2 bases, with 7 bases between them. CDR3 in amino acids: CASSVGGTTDTQYF. Written as DNA, the CDR3 is TGTGCCAGCAGCGTAGGCGGAACCACAGATACGCAGTATTTT.

This chain uses TRBV13 with TRBJ2-1; 8 nucleotides line up with TRBD2. CDR1 is PRHDT and CDR2 is FYEKMQ in the germline V gene (reference sequence). This CDR3 has 15 amino acids. The V and J ends lost 1 base and 6 bases, in that order; junction bases with no gene match: 5. CDR3 coding DNA: TGTGCCAGCAGCTTAGCGGGACTAGAGGCCAATGAGCAGTTCTTC. Translated, it gives CASSLAGLEANEQFF.

CDR3 sequence: CASSRVRDRGLEQYF. The CDR3 DNA reads TGTGCCAGCAGCCGAGTCCGAGACAGGGGGCTCGAGCAGTACTTC. The chain is built from TRBV6-1 and TRBJ2-7, with 10 bases lining up with TRBD1. CDR3 length: 15 residues. Germline CDR1 and CDR2: MNHNS and SASEGT. J was trimmed by 6 bases and V by 6 bases; bases with no gene match: 11.

The chain couples TRBV11-1 to TRBJ1-3, with D maybe TRBD1 (6 bases). Trimming shortened V by 5 bases and J by 4 bases, and 18 bases separated the two germline ends. CDR1 is SGHAT, CDR2 FQDESV, per germline (reference sequence). The CDR3 is 16 amino acids. Here the CDR3 DNA reads TGTGCCAGCAGCCCCCCAGGGCAGGGGCGGGGAAACACCATATATTTT. This sequence encodes CASSPPGQGRGNTIYF.

The chain employs TRBV15 and TRBJ2-3; D may be TRBD2 (6 bases). Trimming pared 2 bases from V and 2 bases from J, leaving 11 bases between. The V gene's germline CDR1 is LNHNV and CDR2 YYDKDF (reference sequence). The CDR3 is 15 amino acids. CDR3 in DNA: TGTGCCACCAGCAGACAGGGCGGGGCCACAGATACGCAGTATTTT. Translating it yields CATSRQGGATDTQYF.

The chain combines TRBV29-1 with TRBJ2-5, with 7 nucleotides matching TRBD2. From germline, CDR1 is SQVTM and CDR2 ANQGSEA. This CDR3 is 12 amino acids long. The junction had 6 bases not matched to a gene; V was cut back by 6 bases and J by 5 bases. CDR3 sequence (DNA): TGCAGCGTGGTTTCCGGGGGGGAGACCCAGTACTTC. It encodes CSVVSGGETQYF.

The genes are TRBV7-2 and TRBJ1-5, with 11 nucleotides matching TRBD1. The CDR3 totals 16 residues. Looked up from germline, CDR1 is SGHTA and CDR2 is FQGNSA. J lost 7 bases, V lost 2 bases, and 7 bases had no gene match. The CDR3 is CASSLLGQGAGQPQHF. The CDR3 DNA follows: TGTGCCAGCAGCTTACTAGGACAGGGGGCCGGACAGCCCCAGCATTTT.

The chain employs TRBV5-1 and TRBJ1-1, with D hard to call. V was clipped by 0 bases and J by 0 bases, with 18 bases between them. Germline assignment: CDR1 SGHRS and CDR2 YFSETQ. The CDR3 runs 18 residues. CDR3 bases: TGCGCCAGCAGCTTGGCGGGGAAGGGCTCCCCATTGAACACTGAAGCTTTCTTT. Its translation is CASSLAGKGSPLNTEAFF.

J is TRBJ1-2 and V is TRBV30, with 8 positions matching TRBD1. There are 16 residues in the CDR3. Germline values: CDR1 GTSNPN, CDR2 SVGIG (reference sequence). V was pared by 2 bases and J by 8 bases, with 16 bases of the junction left unmatched. For the CDR3, the DNA is TGTGCCTGGAGTTCAACCCTCTTAGGACAGGGTCGAGGCTACACCTTC. Encoded protein: CAWSSTLLGQGRGYTF.

This chain joins TRBV5-4 and TRBJ2-7, with 10 bases matching TRBD1. The J segment lost 0 bases and the V segment lost 3 bases, leaving 6 bases of the junction unmatched. The CDR3 totals 16 residues. Germline V gene data show CDR1 as SGHNT and CDR2 as YYREEE (reference sequence). In nucleotides, the CDR3 is TGTGCCAGCAGCTCGGGACAGGGGCGAAGCTCCTACGAGCAGTACTTC. As protein: CASSSGQGRSSYEQYF.

The chain uses TRBV11-1 and TRBJ1-3; 7 nucleotides agree with TRBD1. This CDR3 has 13 amino acids. Germline-derived CDR1 and CDR2 are SGHAT and FQDESV (reference sequence). The V and J ends lost 6 bases and 1 base, in that order; junction bases with no gene match: 0. DNA for the CDR3: TGTGCCAGCAGACAGGGGTCTGGAAACACCATATATTTT. Its protein is CASRQGSGNTIYF.

A few counts support this clone. CDR3 sequence: CASSIRLLQGVRTEAFF. Written as DNA, the CDR3 is TGTGCCAGTAGTATTCGACTCTTGCAGGGGGTTAGGACTGAAGCTTTCTTT. The chain is built from TRBV19 and TRBJ1-1; 7 nucleotides align to TRBD1. Germline V gene sequence: CDR1 LNHDA, CDR2 SQIVND (reference sequence). V dropped 3 bases and J dropped 5; count of bases not matched to a gene: 15. The CDR3 sequence is 17 residues long.

The rearrangement joins TRBV5-1 to TRBJ2-5; D might be TRBD2 (5 bases). Germline CDR1 reads SGHRS; CDR2 reads YFSETQ. Between the trimmed V and J ends, which lost 1 base and 1 base, there was a span of 8 bases. The CDR3 extends over 14 amino acids. The CDR3 coding sequence is TGCGCCAGCAGCTTGCGCGGGCGCCAAGAGACCCAGTACTTC. Translating gives CASSLRGRQETQYF.

This chain uses TRBV5-6 with TRBJ2-3; TRBD2 matches at 9 bases. Looked up from germline, CDR1 is SGHDT and CDR2 is YYEEEE. The CDR3 spans 14 residues. The V segment lost 2 bases and the J segment 4 bases; nucleotides outside the gene matches: 2. In DNA, the CDR3 is TGTGCCAGCAGCTTTGGGACTAGCCCAGATACGCAGTATTTT. Translated: CASSFGTSPDTQYF.